The rows below give T cell receptor beta chains drawn from one sample of a study of molecular identifiers for immune sequencing clone quantification. TCRdb re-derived calls from the PCR reads in MiXCR, one entry per CDR3 protein. This table holds 300,000 to 400,000 distinct CDR3 sequences, roughly 24% found once. Sequenced: naive CD8+ T cells from blood, with Jurkat cell RNA spiked in. Source of these receptors: a human donor in good health. Some libraries in this study had Jurkat cell RNA spiked in. Both conserved end residues are part of each CDR3. D genes are given only for firm matches. Not all rows give a size; the values are once, few, many and, for expanded clones, a class.

v_gene	j_gene	abundance	d_gene	CDR3aa	CDR3nt
TRBV4-1	TRBJ1-1	few	.	CASSQDNAVNTEAFF	TGCGCCAGCAGCCAAGATAACGCAGTGAACACTGAAGCTTTCTTT
TRBV11-2	TRBJ2-1	few	.	CASSHASSYNEQFF	TGTGCCAGCAGCCACGCTAGCTCCTACAATGAGCAGTTCTTC
TRBV4-2	TRBJ2-1	.	TRBD2	CASSQDLLAGANEQFF	TGTGCCAGCAGCCAAGATCTACTAGCGGGAGCCAATGAGCAGTTCTTC
TRBV20-1	TRBJ1-2	.	.	CSAARSYGYTF	TGCAGTGCCGCCAGGTCCTATGGCTACACCTTC
TRBV30	TRBJ2-2	many	TRBD2	CAWSIPGLAGYTGELFF	TGTGCCTGGAGTATCCCCGGACTAGCGGGTTACACCGGGGAGCTGTTTTTT
TRBV7-9	TRBJ2-1	many	.	CASSLSQSEQFF	TGTGCCAGCAGCTTAAGTCAAAGTGAGCAGTTCTTC
TRBV7-9	TRBJ2-3	.	.	CASSPNGGSTDTQYF	TGTGCCAGCAGCCCGAACGGCGGGAGCACAGATACGCAGTATTTT
TRBV30	TRBJ1-1	few	.	CAWTWGNTEAFF	TGTGCCTGGACCTGGGGGAACACTGAAGCTTTCTTT
TRBV12-3/TRBV12-4	TRBJ1-5	many	.	CASSGIGQPQHF	TGTGCCAGCAGTGGAATTGGACAGCCCCAGCATTTT
TRBV2	TRBJ1-4	.	.	CASSEAETGNERLLF	TGTGCCAGCAGTGAAGCTGAGACGGGGAATGAAAGACTGTTATTT
TRBV20-1	TRBJ2-7	few	TRBD1	CSARDRDRVPYEQYF	TGCAGTGCTAGGGACCGGGACAGAGTCCCCTACGAGCAGTACTTC
TRBV6-5	TRBJ1-4	many	.	CASSYGRDVNEKLFF	TGTGCCAGCAGTTACGGTCGGGACGTTAATGAAAAACTGTTTTTT
TRBV6-5	TRBJ2-7	many	.	CASSYLSGGEQYF	TGTGCCAGCAGTTACTTGTCCGGGGGCGAGCAGTACTTC
TRBV7-2	TRBJ2-7	many	.	CASSLFSSEQYF	TGTGCCAGCAGCTTATTTAGTAGCGAGCAGTACTTC
TRBV7-2	TRBJ2-7	many	TRBD1	CASSFDTGTGSYEQYF	TGTGCCAGCAGCTTCGACACCGGGACAGGGAGCTACGAGCAGTACTTC
TRBV7-9	TRBJ2-3	many	TRBD2	CASSPTSGIGTDTQYF	TGTGCCAGCAGCCCAACAAGCGGGATCGGCACAGATACGCAGTATTTT
TRBV6-5	TRBJ2-5	many	TRBD2	CASSYSNLAGEETQYF	TGTGCCAGCAGTTACTCGAACCTAGCGGGGGAAGAGACCCAGTACTTC
TRBV3-1	TRBJ2-7	few	.	CASSHLDSPYEQYF	TGTGCCAGCAGCCATCTAGACAGCCCCTACGAGCAGTACTTC
TRBV4-3	TRBJ2-7	few	TRBD1	CASSQNPSGTGFDEQYF	TGCGCCAGCAGCCAGAACCCCTCCGGGACAGGGTTCGACGAGCAGTACTTC
TRBV13	TRBJ2-5	.	TRBD2	CASSLAGGGRETQYF	TGTGCCAGCAGCTTAGCGGGAGGAGGGAGAGAGACCCAGTACTTC
TRBV11-2	TRBJ2-7	.	.	CASSLWDRVYEQYF	TGTGCCAGCAGCCTTTGGGACCGAGTCTACGAGCAGTACTTC
TRBV7-2	TRBJ1-1	.	.	CASSLASRVVNTEAFF	TGTGCCAGCAGCTTGGCATCCCGGGTGGTGAACACTGAAGCTTTCTTT
TRBV29-1	TRBJ2-7	many	.	CSTLAGEGEQYF	TGCAGCACTTTGGCAGGGGAAGGCGAGCAGTACTTC